Sequencing of this TCR beta chain was carried out in a study of T cells in Graves' hyperthyroidism and ophthalmopathy. There are 12 residues in the CDR3. Germline V lookup: CDR1 DFQATT, CDR2 SNEGSKA (reference sequence). When ophthalmopathy did not progress within 18 months, Graves' hyperthyroidism was considered stable. Exclusion followed for patients with uncontrolled infection, other autoimmune disease, pregnancy or lactation. Clinical symptoms, serum thyroxine, TRAb, thyroid ultrasound and orbital computed tomography informed diagnoses. Fresh 10 ml peripheral blood yielded PBMCs. Authors of the study amplified TCR beta CDR3 regions from RNA transcripts. The HTBI primer set was used in a first-round RT-PCR of the TCR CDR3. TCRdb processed the multiplex PCR reads anew with MiXCR; each CDR3 protein has one entry. The sample shows over 90,000 distinct CDR3 sequences, roughly 50% of them seen only once.

This clonotype was found many times. The rearrangement links TRBV20-1 to TRBJ1-1; D is ambiguous. Input material: blood. The source is a man aged 40-50 years with Graves' hyperthyroidism. CDR3 in amino acids: CSRTGPNTEAFF. CDR3 nucleotides: TGCAGCAGGACCGGTCCGAACACTGAAGCTTTCTTT.